What follows are 4 T cell receptor beta chains derived from one specimen sequenced in a study of chemoradiotherapy in HPV16-positive cancers. Clones were sequenced by immunoSEQ multiplex PCR, and TCRdb holds only the in-frame ones, with some missing. The sample shows around 15,000 clones, roughly 80% of them seen only once. This specimen was acquired from a patient who underwent chemoradiotherapy. The source is a human donor with HPV-associated anogenital cancer.

V is TRBV6-6 and J is TRBJ2-2; perhaps D is TRBD1 or TRBD2 (5 bases each). Germline lookup yields CDR1 MNHNY and CDR2 SVGAGI (reference sequence). The V and J ends lost 6 bases and 4 bases respectively, with 15 bases between them. This CDR3 is built from 15 residues. CDR3 region: CASSHRSGATGELFF. The CDR3 DNA reads as TGTGCCAGCAGCCACCGGTCCGGGGCCACCGGGGAGCTGTTTTTT.

This clone appeared a few times. The chain is built from TRBV13 and TRBJ2-7, with D tentatively TRBD1 (5 bases). CDR3 length: 15 residues. V gave up 10 bases and J gave up 7 bases, with 26 bases separating them. Germline V CDR1 and CDR2: PRHDT, FYEKMQ (reference sequence). The CDR3 is CATLFRGQGNEEQYF. As DNA, the CDR3 is TGTGCCACCCTATTCCGTGGGCAGGGTAACGAGGAGCAGTACTTC.

The chain couples TRBV29-1 to TRBJ2-1, with 7 bases aligning to TRBD1. The CDR3 sequence is 12 residues long. Germline CDR1 is SQVTM and CDR2 is ANQGSEA. With V trimmed by 4 bases and J by 11 bases, 8 bases remained unmatched. The CDR3 DNA reads as TGCAGCGTTGCCGGGACAGCTCAGCAGCAGTTCTTC. Its protein product is CSVAGTAQQQFF.

The rearrangement links TRBV6-1 to TRBJ1-1; tentatively, D is TRBD1 (6 bases). This CDR3 spans 11 amino acids. The germline V gene has CDR1 MNHNS and CDR2 SASEGT. V was cut by 7 bases and J by 10 bases, with 13 bases left in between. CDR3 loop: CASNQGSVAFF. CDR3 sequence (DNA): TGTGCCAGCAACCAGGGGTCGGTAGCTTTCTTT.